The source of this T cell receptor beta chain is a study of response to subunit inactivated influenza vaccine. TCRdb reanalysed the RT-PCR reads using MiXCR and keeps one entry per CDR3 protein. The sample yields 500,000 to 600,000 distinct CDR3 sequences, about 11% seen once. Per germline, CDR1 SNHLY and CDR2 FYNNEI. V gave up 7 bases and J gave up 5 bases; unmatched junction bases: 7. The CDR3 length is 13 residues. In addition, the sample was reused for a study of T cells expressing NK-cell markers. That study adds: 5'RACE template switching with UMIs produced the TCR beta cDNA.

The V gene is TRBV2, the J gene TRBJ2-7; the match to TRBD1 covers 8 bases. The input for sequencing was PBMCs from blood, taken on the day of vaccination. The sequence was collected from a middle-aged man who received an inactivated influenza vaccine. The CDR3 sequence is CASTAAGGHEQYF. As DNA, the CDR3 is TGTGCCAGCACGGCGGCAGGGGGCCACGAGCAGTACTTC.